This T cell receptor beta chain originates from a study of PD-L1 blockade in urothelial cancer. Across the whole study: About 90% of the 29 patients were men whose urothelial cancer was bladder-origin. From 0 to 3 prior chemotherapy regimens had been given to the patients. It was at 3 weeks (second dose) and 6 weeks after treatment start that blood was analyzed.

Some clones are missing from TCRdb's copy, which holds only in-frame ones; the method was immunoSEQ multiplex PCR. The repertoire has about 120,000 clones, 80% to 95% of them found once; the top ten carry about 4%. The time point here: peripheral blood 6 weeks after treatment start. Locally advanced or metastatic urothelial carcinoma was present in patients. This TCR derives from a man aged 55 to 69 with urothelial cancer. Sequenced here: PBMCs, sampled around atezolizumab (anti-PD-L1) treatment.

For the CDR3, the DNA is TGTGCCAGCAGCGCCCGGGGGGCGCGGAGCAATCAGCCCCAGCATTTT. Its protein product is CASSARGARSNQPQHF. The J gene is TRBJ1-5, the V gene TRBV5-6, with a weak D call TRBD1 (6 bases). CDR3 length equals 16 residues. Germline V gene sequence: CDR1 SGHDT, CDR2 YYEEEE. V lost 4 bases and J lost 1, with 15 bases in between.